Following are 9 T cell receptor beta chains from one sample sequenced in a study of a mutant IDH1 vaccine in newly diagnosed glioma. Indicated time point: week 47, end of study. Mutant IDH1 20-mer peptide, at 300 ug, made up each vaccine dose, with topical imiquimod. Sequencing used immunoSEQ multiplex PCR; TCRdb keeps in-frame clones, though not all of them. The repertoire holds fewer than 70,000 clones, less than 90% seen once, with around 4% in the top ten. Antigen specificity for these receptors is unknown. The material was PBMCs, obtained from a glioma patient whose treatment included an IDH1 peptide vaccine. All receptors derive from a man aged 25 to 40 with glioma.

V gene TRBV4-2 combines with J gene TRBJ2-5; possibly TRBD2 for D (6 bases). Germline CDR1 is LGHNA and CDR2 is YNFKEQ. There are 17 residues in the CDR3. Trimming shortened V by 1 base and J by 1 base, and 16 bases separated the two germline ends. The CDR3 bases are TGTGCCAGCAGCCAAGGTGGCGGGGCGCCGACCCAAGAGACCCAGTACTTC. Its protein is CASSQGGGAPTQETQYF.

The rearrangement uses TRBV18 and TRBJ2-1, with D uncertain. V gave up 2 bases and J gave up 8 bases, with 4 bases separating them. From germline, CDR1 is KGHSH and CDR2 LQKENI. CDR3 length: 11 amino acids. The CDR3 region has the DNA TGTGCCAGCTCACCAAGCGATGAGCAGTTCTTC. It yields the protein CASSPSDEQFF.

The chain couples TRBV19 to TRBJ2-5; TRBD1 aligns across 7 bases. The CDR3 is 12 amino acids. Germline values: CDR1 LNHDA, CDR2 SQIVND (reference sequence). The V and J ends lost 5 bases and 5 bases, in that order; junction bases with no gene match: 2. The CDR3 nucleotides are TGTGCCAGTAGTGACAGGGCGGAGACCCAGTACTTC. This sequence encodes CASSDRAETQYF.

The chain couples TRBV2 to TRBJ1-2; no firm D call. Trimming removed 1 base from V and 3 bases from J, with 12 bases in between. Per the germline V gene, CDR1 is SNHLY and CDR2 is FYNNEI. The CDR3 contains 15 residues. The CDR3: CASSEGQVGYYGYTF. CDR3 bases: TGTGCCAGCAGTGAAGGGCAGGTGGGCTACTATGGCTACACCTTC.

The chain links TRBV11-2 to TRBJ2-2, with 13 positions matching TRBD2. V shed 5 bases, J shed 4 bases, and the junction held 10 bases outside the gene matches. CDR3 length: 18 residues. Germline V lookup: CDR1 SGHAT, CDR2 FQNNGV. Here the CDR3 DNA reads TGTGCCAGCAGCCAGACTAGCGGGGGGCTGCGGGGCACCGGGGAGCTGTTTTTT. It codes for CASSQTSGGLRGTGELFF.

This clone was counted a few times. This chain connects TRBV7-9 to TRBJ1-6; D not resolved. The CDR3 runs to 15 residues. From germline, CDR1 is SEHNR and CDR2 FQNEAQ (reference sequence). V gave up 3 bases and J gave up 5 bases, with 11 bases separating them. The CDR3 here is CASSFQGINNSPLHF. The CDR3 DNA reads TGTGCCAGCAGCTTCCAAGGGATAAATAATTCACCCCTCCACTTT.

CDR3 bases: TGTGCCAGCAGCTTGATGGCGGGGATAAGCTCCTACAATGAGCAGTTCTTC. This translates into CASSLMAGISSYNEQFF. The J gene is TRBJ2-1, the V gene TRBV11-1, with TRBD2 as a possible D gene (6 bases). The CDR3 loop spans 17 amino acids. V was clipped by 3 bases and J by 0 bases, with 15 bases between them. Per germline, CDR1 SGHAT and CDR2 FQDESV (reference sequence).

V usage is TRBV18 and J usage is TRBJ2-1; 7 bases are a match to TRBD1. CDR1 and CDR2 from the germline V gene are KGHSH and LQKENI. The CDR3 runs 18 residues. V gave up 0 bases and J gave up 1 base; unmatched junction bases: 9. The CDR3 bases are TGTGCCAGCTCACCACCGGGTTGGCAGGGGGAATCCTACAATGAGCAGTTCTTC. The encoded protein is CASSPPGWQGESYNEQFF.

The chain employs TRBV27 and TRBJ2-1, with 12 bases identical to TRBD2. There are 15 residues in the CDR3. V lost 6 bases and J lost 10; bases outside the gene matches: 10. CDR1 is MNHEY, CDR2 SMNVEV, per germline (reference sequence). Here the CDR3 reads CASSPGLTSGREQFF. As DNA, the CDR3 is TGTGCCAGCAGCCCTGGCCTAACTAGCGGGAGGGAGCAGTTCTTC.